A single T cell receptor beta chain is shown here with its context. The sample holds other DNA sequences that translate to the same CDR3. The PCR was carried out with 60 Vbeta primers and 13 Jbeta primers. The data were produced by immunoSEQ multiplex PCR, yet TCRdb's version contains in-frame clones alone and is incomplete. The data show approximately 150,000 clones, 87% seen once. The data belong to a study of cytomegalovirus exposure and HLA in healthy donors. The CDR3 contains 18 residues. Looked up from germline, CDR1 is SGHAT and CDR2 is FQNNGV. V dropped 5 bases and J dropped 0 bases, with 17 bases sitting between them.

This chain links TRBV11-2 with TRBJ1-6; D is unresolved. Input material: PBMCs. The source is a woman in her thirties in good health and CMV-seronegative. The CDR3 spells CASSILGTLYSYNSPLHF. DNA for the CDR3: TGTGCCAGCAGCATTTTGGGCACATTGTACTCCTATAATTCACCCCTCCACTTT.